Below, 18 T cell receptor beta chains from the same sample are listed, as sequenced in a study of OX40 agonist ivuxolimab in advanced cancers. TCRdb's copy holds only in-frame clones and misses some; the assay was immunoSEQ multiplex PCR. The sample holds 81,000 or so clones, around 89% seen once. The sequences come from CD4+ or CD8+ T cells sorted from blood, collected in a trial of the OX40 agonist ivuxolimab. Every receptor here comes from an adult with an advanced solid tumor such as melanoma, head and neck, liver or kidney cancer.

The gene calls are TRBV29-1 and TRBJ2-5, with D possibly TRBD1 on 6 matching bases. CDR1 is SQVTM and CDR2 is ANQGSEA in the germline V gene. The length of the CDR3 is 13 residues. Trimming stripped 7 bases from V and 4 bases from J, with 16 bases between. CDR3 coding DNA: TGCAGCGACATACAGGGTGCTGGAGAGACCCAGTACTTC. Translated, it gives CSDIQGAGETQYF.

Only a few counts were recorded for this clone. As DNA, the CDR3 is TGCGCCAGCAAGCAGCTAGCCGGGGACACTGAAGCTTTCTTT. Protein: CASKQLAGDTEAFF. The chain links TRBV5-1 to TRBJ1-1; D is ambiguous. V lost 6 bases, J lost 3 bases, and 15 bases lay in between. Germline V gives CDR1 SGHRS, CDR2 YFSETQ. The CDR3 runs 14 residues.

This chain joins TRBV9 and TRBJ2-3, with a weak D call TRBD1 (5 bases). Germline V gene lookup returns CDR1 SGDLS and CDR2 YYNGEE. The CDR3 covers 16 residues. Trimming took 0 bases from V and 1 from J, leaving 12 bases between them. The CDR3, as DNA: TGTGCCAGCAGCGTAGGGACACTTAGAGGCACAGATACGCAGTATTTT. Its protein is CASSVGTLRGTDTQYF.

V usage is TRBV18 and J usage is TRBJ2-2; D is unclear. The CDR3 totals 16 residues. V was clipped by 2 bases and J by 7 bases, with 17 bases between them. Germline V gene lookup returns CDR1 KGHSH and CDR2 LQKENI. The CDR3 sequence: CASSPIQLPNGGELFF. CDR3 sequence (DNA): TGTGCCAGCTCACCAATTCAGCTCCCTAACGGCGGGGAGCTGTTTTTT. The complete variable domain, with remaining parts taken from reference TRBV18 and TRBJ2-2, reads NAGVMQNPRHLVRRRGQEARLRCSPMKGHSHVYWYRQLPEEGLKFMVYLQKENIIDESGMPKERFSAEFPKEGPSILRIQQVVRGDSAAYFCASSPIQLPNGGELFFGEGSRLTVL.

V and J are TRBV13 and TRBJ1-3; 7 bases are shared with TRBD1. There are 15 residues in the CDR3. Germline V gene data show CDR1 as PRHDT and CDR2 as FYEKMQ (reference sequence). Trimming took 3 bases from V and 4 from J; bases not matched to a gene: 6. The CDR3 coding sequence is TGTGCCAGCAGCTTCCGGACAGGCGGCGGAAACACCATATATTTT. The encoded protein is CASSFRTGGGNTIYF.

The CDR3 here is CASLQGLSEKLFF. The CDR3 DNA sequence: TGTGCCAGCCTACAGGGTCTGTCGGAAAAACTGTTTTTT. V is TRBV6-1 and J is TRBJ1-4; D may be TRBD1 (6 bases). Trimming removed 8 bases at V and 8 bases at J, with 15 bases between. In germline, CDR1 is MNHNS, CDR2 SASEGT. CDR3 length equals 13 residues.

In its sample, this clone was seen once. The chain recombines TRBV7-9 with TRBJ1-1; D possibly corresponds to TRBD1 (5 bases). Between the trimmed V and J ends, which lost 5 bases and 6 bases, there was a span of 13 bases. The CDR3 has 13 residues. Germline assignment: CDR1 SEHNR and CDR2 FQNEAQ (reference sequence). CDR3 sequence reads: CASSREGGAEAFF. The CDR3 region has the DNA TGTGCCAGCAGCCGCGAGGGAGGGGCTGAAGCTTTCTTT. The full variable domain, rest sourced from reference TRBV7-9 and TRBJ1-1, is DTGVSQNPRHKITKRGQNVTFRCDPISEHNRLYWYRQTLGQGPEFLTYFQNEAQLEKSRLLSDRFSAERPKGSFSTLEIQRTEQGDSAMYLCASSREGGAEAFFGQGTRLTVV.

The rearrangement joins TRBV27 to TRBJ2-2; 11 bases are shared with TRBD1. Germline trimming cut 9 bases from V and 6 bases from J; bases unmatched to any gene: 9. This CDR3 is built from 15 residues. Germline-derived CDR1 and CDR2 are MNHEY and SMNVEV (reference sequence). The CDR3 region has the DNA TGTGCCAGTGCATGGACAGGGGGCGCGCCCGGGGAGCTGTTTTTT. Amino acid sequence: CASAWTGGAPGELFF.

The V and J genes are TRBV10-3 and TRBJ2-1; D may match TRBD1 or TRBD2 (5 bases each). Germline CDR1 and CDR2: ENHRY and SYGVKD. Trimming removed 6 bases from V and 4 bases from J, with 16 bases in between. CDR3 length equals 15 residues. The CDR3 region is CAISQRGGEYNEQFF. The CDR3 nucleotides read TGTGCCATCAGCCAGAGGGGTGGGGAATACAATGAGCAGTTCTTC.

This clone showed up just once. The chain uses TRBV4-1 and TRBJ2-2; D is unclear. The V gene's germline CDR1 is MGHRA and CDR2 YSYEKL. This CDR3 spans 15 amino acids. The V end was cut by 0 bases, the J end by 3 bases, with 8 bases between. The CDR3: CASSQEPAHTGELFF. DNA for the CDR3: TGCGCCAGCAGCCAAGAGCCGGCCCACACCGGGGAGCTGTTTTTT.

This rearrangement joins TRBV7-9 to TRBJ2-7; D gene uncertain. The CDR3 runs 15 residues. Germline V gene data show CDR1 as SEHNR and CDR2 as FQNEAQ (reference sequence). Deletions cut 1 base from V and 0 bases from J, with 10 bases between. For the CDR3, the DNA is TGTGCCAGCAGCTTAGTAGGTCAGTCCTCCTACGAGCAGTACTTC. It translates to CASSLVGQSSYEQYF.

This clone was counted once. This chain links TRBV10-3 with TRBJ1-2; unclear D gene. In germline, CDR1 is ENHRY, CDR2 SYGVKD. Trimming removed 5 bases from V and 8 bases from J, with 15 bases in between. The CDR3 runs 13 residues. The CDR3 DNA follows: TGTGCCATCAGTCTTCTGGGTCGCCGGGGCTACACCTTC. Translating gives CAISLLGRRGYTF.

This rearrangement joins TRBV10-3 to TRBJ1-2, with 7 bases aligning to TRBD1. Trimming cost V 3 bases and J 5 bases; bases outside gene matches: 3. The CDR3 extends over 13 amino acids. CDR1 and CDR2 (germline): ENHRY, SYGVKD. CDR3 DNA: TGTGCCATCAGTGAAGGACAGGATTATGGCTACACCTTC. This gives the protein CAISEGQDYGYTF.

V usage is TRBV19 and J usage is TRBJ2-3, with a tentative D call TRBD2 (5 bases). CDR1 is LNHDA, CDR2 SQIVND, per germline (reference sequence). The CDR3 totals 14 residues. Deletions cut 6 bases from V and 4 bases from J, with 14 bases between. The CDR3 reads CASRGSPLADTQYF. CDR3 in DNA: TGTGCCAGTAGGGGGAGCCCGCTCGCAGATACGCAGTATTTT.

Turning to this clone: One junction end does not reproduce the germline sequence, and a read error may be involved. This sequence joins TRBV7-2 and TRBJ1-2; D uncertain. The germline V gene encodes CDR1 SGHTA and CDR2 FQGNSA. The CDR3 length is 13 residues. The CDR3 is CASSFGPSEAPSF. Here the CDR3 DNA reads TGTGCCAGCAGCTTTGGACCGTCAGAAGCACCCTCCTTC.

The chain recombines TRBV5-5 with TRBJ2-2, with D hard to call. V was trimmed by 0 bases and J by 3 bases, leaving 6 bases between them. The CDR3 length is 14 residues. The germline gives CDR1 SGHKS, CDR2 YYEKEE (reference sequence). CDR3 sequence reads: CASSLVSYTGELFF. CDR3 DNA sequence: TGTGCCAGCAGCTTGGTTTCGTACACCGGGGAGCTGTTTTTT. Full variable domain (remainder filled in from reference TRBV5-5 and TRBJ2-2): DAGVTQSPTHLIKTRGQQVTLRCSPISGHKSVSWYQQVLGQGPQFIFQYYEKEERGRGNFPDRFSARQFPNYSSELNVNALLLGDSALYLCASSLVSYTGELFFGEGSRLTVL.

This sequence joins TRBV19 and TRBJ2-1, with 9 bases aligning to TRBD2. The CDR3 runs to 15 residues. Germline CDR1 and CDR2: LNHDA and SQIVND (reference sequence). The V segment lost 3 bases and the J segment 9 bases; nucleotides outside the gene matches: 9. The CDR3 bases are TGTGCCAGTAGTATTTCCGCGGGGGGGCTTGGTGAGCAGTTCTTC. It specifies CASSISAGGLGEQFF.

This clone appeared a few times. The rearrangement links TRBV5-1 to TRBJ2-7; a weak D match, TRBD2 (6 bases). Germline V lookup: CDR1 SGHRS, CDR2 YFSETQ. The CDR3 is 15 amino acids. V lost 3 bases to trimming and J lost 5 bases, with 18 bases between them. CDR3: CASSSERLGSHEQYF. The CDR3 nucleotides read TGCGCCAGCAGCTCGGAGAGACTAGGGAGCCACGAGCAGTACTTC.